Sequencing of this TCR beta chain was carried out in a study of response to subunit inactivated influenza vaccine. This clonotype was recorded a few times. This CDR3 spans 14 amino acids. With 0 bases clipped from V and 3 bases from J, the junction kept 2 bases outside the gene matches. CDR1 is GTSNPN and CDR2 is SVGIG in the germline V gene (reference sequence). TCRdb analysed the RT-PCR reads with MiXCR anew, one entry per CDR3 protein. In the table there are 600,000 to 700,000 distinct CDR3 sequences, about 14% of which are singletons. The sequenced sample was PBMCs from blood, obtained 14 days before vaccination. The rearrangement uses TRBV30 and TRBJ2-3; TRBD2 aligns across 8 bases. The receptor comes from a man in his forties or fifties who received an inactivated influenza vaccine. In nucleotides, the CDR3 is TGTGCCTGGAGTGTACGGGGGGGGACAGATACGCAGTATTTT. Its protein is CAWSVRGGTDTQYF.